Below are 12 T cell receptor beta chains sequenced from a single sample in a study of blood T cell repertoires in COVID-19 (dated by TCRdb to the early 2020s). The library was prepared using the immunoSEQ multiplex PCR assay. Drawn from immuneACCESS, this table holds only the in-frame rearrangements with V and J called that TCRdb kept. Clones are partly lost; checked studies trace under half to an unresolved V gene and leave the rest unexplained. The sample includes roughly 280,000 clones, with 75% to 90% observed a single time. The top ten clonotypes cover 2% to 2.5% of the sample. Source material: peripheral blood. These receptors were taken from a woman aged 45-60 years who had recovered from COVID-19.

The CDR3 here is CASSRDGELIDGYTF. In DNA, the CDR3 is TGTGCCAGCAGCCGAGACGGGGAACTTATAGATGGCTACACCTTC. This sequence joins TRBV27 and TRBJ1-2, with unresolved D. The CDR3 runs 15 residues. Trimming removed 6 bases from V and 6 bases from J, with 20 bases in between. CDR1 is MNHEY, CDR2 SMNVEV, per germline (reference sequence).

The table lists this clone with a count of one. The rearrangement uses TRBV30 and TRBJ1-2, with 9 bases aligning to TRBD1. This CDR3 contains 16 residues. V was clipped by 0 bases and J by 4 bases; unmatched bases: 9. Germline CDR1 reads GTSNPN; CDR2 reads SVGIG (reference sequence). In nucleotides, the CDR3 is TGTGCCTGGAGTGTACGCGAGACAGGGGGGAGCTATGGCTACACCTTC. Translating it yields CAWSVRETGGSYGYTF. Using reference TRBV30 and TRBJ1-2 for the parts outside the CDR3, the full variable domain is SQTIHQWPATLVQPVGSPLSLECTVEGTSNPNLYWYRQAAGRGLQLLFYSVGIGQISSEVPQNLSASRPQDRQFILSSKKLLLSDSGFYLCAWSVRETGGSYGYTFGSGTRLTVV.

The chain recombines TRBV7-6 with TRBJ1-2, with 7 bases that match TRBD1. Trimming removed 1 base from V and 5 bases from J; junction bases left unmatched: 7. The germline gives CDR1 SGHVS, CDR2 FNYEAQ. This CDR3 has 15 residues. The CDR3, as DNA: TGTGCCAGCAGCTTAGAAGTCACAGGGGAATATGGCTACACCTTC. As protein: CASSLEVTGEYGYTF. The full variable domain, rest sourced from reference TRBV7-6 and TRBJ1-2, is GAGVSQSPRYKVTKRGQDVALRCDPISGHVSLYWYRQALGQGPEFLTYFNYEAQQDKSGLPNDRFSAERPEGSISTLTIQRTEQRDSAMYRCASSLEVTGEYGYTFGSGTRLTVV.

V and J are TRBV28 and TRBJ2-1, with D perhaps TRBD1 (5 bases). This CDR3 contains 12 residues. V was cut by 11 bases and J by 4 bases, with 12 bases left in between. Germline CDR1 is MDHEN and CDR2 is SYDVKM. This CDR3 is CASRGGYNEQFF. DNA for the CDR3: TGTGCCTCTAGGGGCGGATACAATGAGCAGTTCTTC. Variable domain in full (rest from reference TRBV28 and TRBJ2-1): DVKVTQSSRYLVKRTGEKVFLECVQDMDHENMFWYRQDPGLGLRLIYFSYDVKMKEKGDIPEGYSVSREKKERFSLILESASTNQTSMYLCASRGGYNEQFFGPGTRLTVL.

This clone occurred once. This chain uses TRBV9 with TRBJ2-7; D is ambiguous. Trimming took off 2 bases at V and 3 bases at J, with 9 bases between the two ends. The CDR3 is 13 residues long. Germline values: CDR1 SGDLS, CDR2 YYNGEE. The CDR3 DNA reads as TGTGCCAGCAGCGTGGGCATTTACTACGAGCAGTACTTC. Translated, it gives CASSVGIYYEQYF.

The chain couples TRBV2 to TRBJ2-2; D possibly corresponds to TRBD2 (6 bases). The CDR3 consists of 14 residues. CDR1 SNHLY and CDR2 FYNNEI come from the germline V gene. V was pared by 6 bases and J by 7 bases, with 15 bases between. The CDR3 DNA is TGTGCCAGCAGCCTCCGCGGCGGGATCGGGGAGCTGTTTTTT. Its protein product is CASSLRGGIGELFF.

The chain uses TRBV18 and TRBJ2-7; D not resolved. The CDR3 extends over 13 amino acids. Germline values: CDR1 KGHSH, CDR2 LQKENI. Trimming removed 1 base from V and 3 bases from J, with 7 bases in between. For the CDR3, the DNA is TGTGCCAGCTCACCACTTCTAGGCTACGAGCAGTACTTC. It encodes CASSPLLGYEQYF.

The chain couples TRBV7-3 to TRBJ1-1, with D possibly matching TRBD1 (6 bases). Germline-derived CDR1 and CDR2 are SGHTA and FQGTGA. The CDR3 contains 15 residues. Trimming cost V 0 bases and J 3 bases, with 11 bases left between them. The CDR3 sequence is CASSLTFGGHTEAFF. In DNA, the CDR3 is TGTGCCAGCAGCTTAACTTTCGGGGGGCACACTGAAGCTTTCTTT.

This clone was detected only once. The genes are TRBV28 and TRBJ1-2; 8 nucleotides match TRBD1. Germline V lookup: CDR1 MDHEN, CDR2 SYDVKM. The V gene end was trimmed by 6 bases and the J gene end by 2 bases; junction bases not matched to a gene: 11. The CDR3 is 16 amino acids. CDR3 region: CASRGRGGQGNYGYTF. CDR3 DNA: TGTGCCAGCAGGGGAAGAGGCGGACAGGGAAACTATGGCTACACCTTC.

In its sample, this clone was seen a few times. The CDR3 sequence is CASTMGGDRVYEQYF. In DNA, the CDR3 is TGTGCCAGCACCATGGGGGGGGACAGGGTCTACGAGCAGTACTTC. The rearrangement uses TRBV2 and TRBJ2-7, with 9 bases that match TRBD1. Germline lookup yields CDR1 SNHLY and CDR2 FYNNEI. The CDR3 loop spans 15 amino acids. The J segment lost 3 bases and the V segment lost 7 bases, leaving 10 bases of the junction unmatched. The full variable domain, with the rest looked up from reference TRBV2 and TRBJ2-7, is EPEVTQTPSHQVTQMGQEVILRCVPISNHLYFYWYRQILGQKVEFLVSFYNNEISEKSEIFDDQFSVERPDGSNFTLKIRSTKLEDSAMYFCASTMGGDRVYEQYFGPGTRLTVT.

The V call is TRBV5-1, the J call TRBJ2-3; TRBD2 is a possible D gene (5 bases). Per the germline V gene, CDR1 is SGHRS and CDR2 is YFSETQ. Trimming stripped 2 bases from V and 0 bases from J, with 10 bases between. This CDR3 is built from 15 residues. The CDR3 reads CASSFDPSSTDTQYF. The CDR3 DNA reads as TGCGCCAGCAGCTTTGATCCTAGCAGCACAGATACGCAGTATTTT.

The chain employs TRBV14 and TRBJ1-1; D might be TRBD1 (5 bases). Germline V gene sequence: CDR1 SGHDN, CDR2 FVKESK. The V end lost 0 bases, the J end lost 2 bases, and 16 bases lay between the germline ends. This CDR3 has 17 amino acids. The CDR3 here is CASSQDKPGQGNTEAFF. The CDR3, as DNA: TGTGCCAGCAGCCAAGATAAACCCGGACAAGGAAACACTGAAGCTTTCTTT.